A selection of T cell receptor beta chains follows, all from one sample in a study of T cell repertoires in cytomegalovirus infection. TCRdb redid the calling of the reads with MiXCR, one entry per CDR3 protein. The sample has around 450,000 distinct CDR3 sequences, around 11% seen once; the top ten hold more than 8.5%. The sequencing sample was made of PBMCs. The origin of the receptors is a human donor in good health (CMV status not recorded). Some clones in this sample may be carry-over from other donors' samples. CDR3s include the opening cysteine and the closing phenylalanine or tryptophan. A D gene is named only where the DNA matches it firmly. Only some rows state a clone size, as once, few, many or a class for expanded clones.

clone size,D gene,J gene,V gene,CDR3 DNA,CDR3 protein
many,TRBD1,TRBJ2-2,TRBV20-1,TGCAGTGCGGTGGGGACAGGGAACACCGGGGAGCTGTTTTTT,CSAVGTGNTGELFF
once,.,TRBJ2-5,TRBV6-5,TGTGCCAGCAGTTTAGGACGGATCGCACAAGAGACCCAGTACTTC,CASSLGRIAQETQYF
many,.,TRBJ1-2,TRBV19,TGTGCCAGTAGTATGGAGCGAGGGATGGAGTATGGCTACACCTTC,CASSMERGMEYGYTF
many,.,TRBJ1-1,TRBV6-5,TGTGCCAGCAGTTACGGGAGGGGAGGAGGGACTGAAGCTTTCTTT,CASSYGRGGGTEAFF
many,.,TRBJ2-7,TRBV11-1,TGTGCCAGCAGCTTATTCCGAGTGGAAACCTACGAGCAGTACTTC,CASSLFRVETYEQYF
many,.,TRBJ1-2,TRBV20-1,TGCAGTGCTAGTCCGAAGGGCTCCGACTATGGCTACACCTTC,CSASPKGSDYGYTF
many,.,TRBJ1-1,TRBV5-5,TGTGCCAGCAGCATGAACGGGGGGGTCACTGAAGCTTTCTTT,CASSMNGGVTEAFF
many,.,TRBJ1-2,TRBV24-1,TGTGCCACCAGTGATTCGAGGGGAGGAGGCTACACCTTC,CATSDSRGGGYTF
many,.,TRBJ1-1,TRBV6-5,TGTGCCAGCAGTTACGGACGGGTTCTCACTGAAGCTTTCTTT,CASSYGRVLTEAFF
.,TRBD1,TRBJ2-7,TRBV20-1,TGCAGTGCTGGGAACTCCGGGACAGAGTCCTACGAGCAGTACTTC,CSAGNSGTESYEQYF
few,TRBD2,TRBJ2-7,TRBV3-1,TGTGCCAGCATGCTAGCGGGAGGGCCTCAGTACTTC,CASMLAGGPQYF
.,TRBD2,TRBJ2-3,TRBV2,TGTGCCAGCTTAGCGGGGGGGCCAAGCGAGTACACAGATACGCAGTATTTT,CASLAGGPSEYTDTQYF
many,TRBD1,TRBJ2-1,TRBV7-9,TGTGCCAGCAGCTTAAGGGACCAGGGGGACAATGAGCAGTTCTTC,CASSLRDQGDNEQFF
few,TRBD2,TRBJ2-5,TRBV6-1,TGTGCCAGCACTGAGGATCTGGGGGGGGAGACCCAGTACTTC,CASTEDLGGETQYF
many,TRBD2,TRBJ2-1,TRBV6-6,TGTGCCAGCAGTCACTTTCTAGCGGGGGGGCCGGGTCGTGAGCAGTTCTTC,CASSHFLAGGPGREQFF
few,.,TRBJ1-6,TRBV19,TGTGCCACCCGGAAGGTACCCAGCTCCTATAATTCACCCCTCCACTTT,CATRKVPSSYNSPLHF
many,.,TRBJ1-2,TRBV7-8,TGTGCCAGCAGCTTCCTTCCCCGCGGGCCAACTAACTATGGCTACACCTTC,CASSFLPRGPTNYGYTF
few,TRBD2,TRBJ2-1,TRBV5-1,TGCGCCAGCAGCTCCTGGACTAGCGGGAGGGCCAAAGAGCAGTTCTTC,CASSSWTSGRAKEQFF
few,.,TRBJ1-2,TRBV30,TGTGCCTGGGGATGGAGCTATGGCTACACCTTC,CAWGWSYGYTF
many,.,TRBJ2-3,TRBV11-2,TGTGCCAGCAGCCCGGATGAGGGGCGCAGCCCCAGAGAGCAGTATTTT,CASSPDEGRSPREQYF
many,.,TRBJ1-5,TRBV4-1,TGCGCCAGCAGCCAAGGGGAGAGGGCTGGTCAGCCCCAGCATTTT,CASSQGERAGQPQHF
many,.,TRBJ2-3,TRBV12-3/TRBV12-4,TGTGCCAGCAGTTCCTACCAGCGGGCAGATACGCAGTATTTT,CASSSYQRADTQYF
many,TRBD2,TRBJ2-7,TRBV7-8,TGTGCCAGCAGCCCCCGTGGGGGACTAGCGGAGCTCACCTACGAGCAGTACTTC,CASSPRGGLAELTYEQYF
many,.,TRBJ2-5,TRBV6-1,TGTGCCAGCAGTCCAACCTGGGGCAGTCACCAAGAGACCCAGTACTTC,CASSPTWGSHQETQYF
many,.,TRBJ2-1,TRBV11-2,TGTGCCAGCAGCTTAGCGGCGCACTACAATGAGCAGTTCTTC,CASSLAAHYNEQFF
many,TRBD2,TRBJ2-7,TRBV7-6,TGTGCCAGCAGCTTAGCGCAGGGCGGGAGGACCTCCTACGAGCAGTACTTC,CASSLAQGGRTSYEQYF
many,TRBD1,TRBJ1-5,TRBV19,TGTGCCAGTAGTGGGACAGGGGGCATGCGGAGCAATCAGCCCCAGCATTTT,CASSGTGGMRSNQPQHF
many,.,TRBJ1-2,TRBV7-8,TGTGCCAGCAGCTTAGGCAGGGCGGCTGGCTACACCTTC,CASSLGRAAGYTF
few,.,TRBJ1-1,TRBV6-5,TGTGCCAGCAGTGCCGGGACGGACTACTTTACCACTGAAGCTTTCTTT,CASSAGTDYFTTEAFF
.,.,TRBJ1-5,TRBV18,TGTGCCAGCTCACCGAGCACAGGGATAAATCAGCCCCAGCATTTT,CASSPSTGINQPQHF
many,.,TRBJ1-1,TRBV6-6,TGTGCCAGCATCGAACGGGACCGCACTGAAGCTTTCTTT,CASIERDRTEAFF
.,TRBD2,TRBJ2-3,TRBV10-3,TGTGCCATCAGGCCCGGGACTAGCTCGGATACGCAGTATTTT,CAIRPGTSSDTQYF
many,.,TRBJ1-1,TRBV11-2,TGTGCCAGCACGTTACAGAGGGTTTTAAACACTGAAGCTTTCTTT,CASTLQRVLNTEAFF
many,.,TRBJ2-7,TRBV5-5,TGTGCCAGCAGCTTGACAACCGCCGGGTACGAGCAGTACTTC,CASSLTTAGYEQYF
few,.,TRBJ1-1,TRBV3-1,TGTGCCAGCAGCCTCTTCGGAGACACTGAAGCTTTCTTT,CASSLFGDTEAFF
.,TRBD1,TRBJ2-1,TRBV7-9,TGTGCCAGCAGCCGTCCCGGGACAGGGTTAAGGGAGCAGTTCTTC,CASSRPGTGLREQFF
few,.,TRBJ1-6,TRBV7-3,TGTGCCAGCAGCTTAGTCGGGAATTCACCCCTCCACTTT,CASSLVGNSPLHF
.,TRBD2,TRBJ2-2,TRBV10-3,TGTGCCATCAATGGACTAGCGGGACCCACCGGGGAGCTGTTTTTT,CAINGLAGPTGELFF
.,.,TRBJ2-7,TRBV20-1,TGCAGTGCTCTCACCCCCGGGGCCAACTACGAGCAGTACTTC,CSALTPGANYEQYF
.,.,TRBJ2-2,TRBV7-9,TGTGCCAGCAGCTTTAAGAGGACCGGGGAGCTGTTTTTT,CASSFKRTGELFF
.,TRBD2,TRBJ2-3,TRBV2,TGTGCCAGCAGTGTAAAAGCGGGGGGTAATACGCAGTATTTT,CASSVKAGGNTQYF
.,TRBD1,TRBJ1-1,TRBV3-1,TGTGCCAGCAGCCCTACAGGGGGGGATAACACTGAAGCTTTCTTT,CASSPTGGDNTEAFF
.,.,TRBJ1-3,TRBV20-1,TGCAGTGCCCGGGGGGGGAACACCATATATTTT,CSARGGNTIYF
.,.,TRBJ1-1,TRBV20-1,TGCAGTGCCACGGGACCGAAGGACACTGAAGCTTTCTTT,CSATGPKDTEAFF
.,.,TRBJ1-1,TRBV6-5,TGTGCCAGCAAGGAAGTCATGAACACTGAAGCTTTCTTT,CASKEVMNTEAFF
.,.,TRBJ2-1,TRBV6-1,TGTGCCAGCAGTCCTCTCCCCTTAGGGAAGGATGAGCAGTTCTTC,CASSPLPLGKDEQFF
.,TRBD1,TRBJ2-7,TRBV18,TGTGCCAGCTCACTGGGGACAGGGGTTTTAATCGGCGAGCAGTACTTC,CASSLGTGVLIGEQYF
.,.,TRBJ1-2,TRBV15,TGTGCCACCAGCAGAGATAAGCGGGATACCTATGGCTACACCTTC,CATSRDKRDTYGYTF
.,.,TRBJ1-2,TRBV9,TGTGCCAGCAGCGTCGGAGATATCTATGGCTACACCTTC,CASSVGDIYGYTF
many,TRBD1,TRBJ1-1,TRBV4-2,TGTGCCAGCAGCCAGCGACAGGGAGTGAACACTGAAGCTTTCTTT,CASSQRQGVNTEAFF
.,.,TRBJ1-1,TRBV23-1,TGCGCCAGCAGTCAATCGACAGGCAAGGACATGAACACTGAAGCTTTCTTT,CASSQSTGKDMNTEAFF
many,TRBD2,TRBJ2-1,TRBV11-2,TGTGCCAGCAGCTCCCTAGCGGGGGCCAACAATGAGCAGTTCTTC,CASSSLAGANNEQFF
.,TRBD2,TRBJ2-2,TRBV6-2/TRBV6-3,TGTGCCAGCAGTCCCTTGGCGGGAGGGCCGACCACCGGGGAGCTGTTTTTT,CASSPLAGGPTTGELFF
.,.,TRBJ1-2,TRBV11-2,TGTGCCAGCAGCTCGATACAAGGGACCTATGGCTACACCTTC,CASSSIQGTYGYTF
many,.,TRBJ1-4,TRBV7-6,TGTGCCAGCAGCTTAGGGTTAGAGAATGAAAAACTGTTTTTT,CASSLGLENEKLFF